A single sample gave rise to the 2 T cell receptor beta chains below, sequenced in a study of control samples from healthy donors and cancer patients. Measured with immunoSEQ multiplex PCR; TCRdb has only the in-frame clones, and not every one. Among roughly 130,000 clones, about 93% were seen once, and the ten largest hold over 1.5%. Sequenced sample: PBMCs. These receptors were taken from a man aged 45-65 years with head and neck cancer.

V gene TRBV9 combines with J gene TRBJ2-7; the match to TRBD2 covers 9 bases. The length of the CDR3 is 13 residues. Trimming at V came to 10 bases and at J to 2 bases, leaving 7 bases not matched to a gene. The V gene's germline CDR1 is SGDLS and CDR2 YYNGEE. For the CDR3, the DNA is TGTGCCCGCGGGGCGGGGGGGCCCTACGAGCAGTACTTC. Amino acid sequence: CARGAGGPYEQYF.

CDR3 in DNA: TGTGCCAGGGCTAGCGCTGGAGATACGCAGTATTTT. It codes for CARASAGDTQYF. This chain connects TRBV2 to TRBJ2-3, with D possibly matching TRBD2 (6 bases). The V gene lost 9 bases and the J gene lost 5 bases, with 12 bases spanning the gap. The V gene's germline CDR1 is SNHLY and CDR2 FYNNEI. The CDR3 totals 12 residues.